This T cell receptor (beta chain) appears in the sequencing data of a study of cytomegalovirus exposure and HLA in healthy donors. A multiplex PCR was run with 60 Vbeta primers and 13 Jbeta primers. Sequencing was performed with immunoSEQ multiplex PCR; in TCRdb, only in-frame clones are kept and a portion is missing. The table lists roughly 100,000 clones, with about 3% in the top ten. In regard to this clone: Its antigen remains unidentified.

Overall study findings and caveats: Analysis was performed later, and it showed HLA-associated TCR beta chains to be more clonally expanded than equally common others. Later on, an analysis found that several of the most significant clusters appeared to be linked to common viral pathogens, which included parvovirus B19. TCR association rates varied by HLA locus in a later analysis, with DRB1 highest and HLA-C lowest. Earlier findings revealed that most TCR beta V segments proved productive either about 87% or about 30% of the time.

This receptor was obtained from a man aged 40-49 years in good health and CMV-seronegative. The sequenced material came from PBMCs.

The CDR3 reads CASSLSGAAYEQYF. The CDR3 coding sequence is TGTGCCAGCAGCTTAAGCGGGGCCGCCTACGAGCAGTACTTC. J is TRBJ2-7 and V is TRBV11-2; 7 bases are shared with TRBD2. Trimming took 2 bases from V and 2 from J; bases not matched to a gene: 3. The CDR3 length is 14 residues. CDR1 is SGHAT, CDR2 FQNNGV, per germline.